The 15 T cell receptor beta chains in this list originate from one sample, sequenced in a study of Ad26.COV2.S vaccination and SARS-CoV-2 variants. Sequencing was performed with immunoSEQ multiplex PCR; in TCRdb, only in-frame clones are kept and a portion is missing. The sample lists some 410,000 clones, about 92% occurring once. Indicated treatment: about 20 received Ad26.COV2.S at low or high dose, single or two shots; 5 received placebo; per-sample allocation not given. Samples were taken on day 63 after the first vaccine or placebo injection. The material sequenced was peripheral blood, taken in a trial of Ad26.COV2.S vaccine versus placebo. The receptor set was obtained from a person between 18 and 59 years old who received the Ad26.COV2.S COVID-19 vaccine or a placebo.

The chain is built from TRBV19 and TRBJ1-5; no reliable D call. Trimming shortened V by 5 bases and J by 0 bases, and 14 bases separated the two germline ends. There are 16 residues in the CDR3. Per germline, CDR1 LNHDA and CDR2 SQIVND (reference sequence). The CDR3 sequence is CASSWAHLGSNQPQHF. The CDR3 DNA follows: TGTGCCAGTAGTTGGGCTCACTTGGGTAGCAATCAGCCCCAGCATTTT.

The chain joins TRBV5-1 to TRBJ2-7; D is possibly TRBD1 (5 bases). Deletions cut 4 bases from V and 0 bases from J, with 11 bases between. Per the germline V gene, CDR1 is SGHRS and CDR2 is YFSETQ. The length of the CDR3 is 14 residues. CDR3 bases: TGCGCCAGCAGCACCGACAGTAGCTCCTACGAGCAGTACTTC. Translated, it gives CASSTDSSSYEQYF.

The chain carries TRBV18 and TRBJ2-5, with D possibly matching TRBD2 (5 bases). The V end lost 9 bases, the J end lost 4 bases, and 12 bases lay between the germline ends. Germline V gene lookup returns CDR1 KGHSH and CDR2 LQKENI. This CDR3 region has 12 residues. As DNA, the CDR3 is TGTGCCAGTTGTAATGAGGGAGAGACCCAGTACTTC. This translates into CASCNEGETQYF.

The rearrangement joins TRBV15 to TRBJ2-7; TRBD1 might be the D (6 bases). Per germline, CDR1 LNHNV and CDR2 YYDKDF (reference sequence). V lost 5 bases to trimming and J lost 5 bases, with 16 bases between them. There are 14 residues in the CDR3. CDR3 nucleotide sequence: TGTGCCACCAGCCAGCAGGGGAGTAGGAACGAGCAGTACTTC. Translated: CATSQQGSRNEQYF.

The chain uses TRBV4-1 and TRBJ1-3; 8 nucleotides agree with TRBD1. The CDR3 spans 16 residues. The germline gives CDR1 MGHRA, CDR2 YSYEKL. V lost 2 bases and J lost 2; bases outside the gene matches: 5. The CDR3 sequence is CASSQLGQAPGNTIYF. The CDR3 DNA sequence: TGCGCCAGCAGCCAATTGGGACAGGCTCCTGGAAACACCATATATTTT.

CDR3 in DNA: TGTGCCAGCAGTCCACTAGCGGGGTCTAGCACAGATACGCAGTATTTT. Translated: CASSPLAGSSTDTQYF. V usage is TRBV14 and J usage is TRBJ2-3; 10 bases line up with TRBD2. Trimming took 6 bases from V and 0 from J; bases not matched to a gene: 6. Germline CDR1 is SGHDN and CDR2 is FVKESK. The CDR3 covers 16 residues.

In this sample, this clone turned up once. V gene TRBV4-2 combines with J gene TRBJ2-7; TRBD2 matches at 9 bases. The CDR3 sequence is 16 residues long. Per the germline V gene, CDR1 is LGHNA and CDR2 is YNFKEQ. Losses at the gene ends were 0 bases for V and 4 bases for J; bases not matched to a gene: 7. For the CDR3, the DNA is TGTGCCAGCAGCCAAGATGGGCTAGCGGGGAGATACGAGCAGTACTTC. Amino acid sequence: CASSQDGLAGRYEQYF.

CDR3 loop: CAWSAGGSYEQYF. The CDR3 DNA reads TGTGCCTGGAGTGCCGGGGGGTCCTACGAGCAGTACTTC. The J gene is TRBJ2-7, the V gene TRBV30; 7 bases align to TRBD2. Losses at the gene ends were 1 base for V and 1 base for J; bases not matched to a gene: 1. The CDR3 runs to 13 residues. The germline CDR1 and CDR2 sequences are GTSNPN and SVGIG (reference sequence).

The chain has TRBV19 and TRBJ2-5; D could derive from TRBD1 or TRBD2 (5 bases each). The CDR3 is 16 residues long. V was shortened by 4 bases and J by 3 bases, with 18 bases between the two germline ends. Germline V gene data show CDR1 as LNHDA and CDR2 as SQIVND (reference sequence). The CDR3 loop is CASSTRGKVKEETQYF. CDR3 nucleotides: TGTGCCAGTAGTACGAGGGGAAAGGTCAAGGAAGAGACCCAGTACTTC.

The chain joins TRBV27 to TRBJ2-7; the match to TRBD2 covers 12 bases. Germline V gene sequence: CDR1 MNHEY, CDR2 SMNVEV (reference sequence). The CDR3 extends over 15 amino acids. V lost 5 bases and J lost 2; bases outside the gene matches: 4. Written as DNA, the CDR3 is TGTGCCAGCAGTCCGCTAGCGGGGGGGCCCTACGAGCAGTACTTC. As protein: CASSPLAGGPYEQYF.

This clone showed up just once. The chain has TRBV30 and TRBJ1-6, with D tentatively TRBD1 (5 bases). The CDR3 totals 13 residues. V was shortened by 5 bases and J by 9 bases, with 14 bases between the two germline ends. Germline V lookup: CDR1 GTSNPN, CDR2 SVGIG (reference sequence). This chain's CDR3 is CAWGVGRGSPLHF. The CDR3 coding sequence is TGTGCCTGGGGGGTGGGGCGCGGTTCACCCCTCCACTTT.

This clone was counted a single time. The chain carries TRBV2 and TRBJ2-5; D remains ambiguous. This CDR3 contains 13 residues. V was pared by 6 bases and J by 7 bases, with 15 bases between. The V gene's germline CDR1 is SNHLY and CDR2 FYNNEI. CDR3: CASRFRLSGTQYF. Written as DNA, the CDR3 is TGTGCCAGCAGGTTCAGGTTGTCTGGGACCCAGTACTTC.

The rearrangement joins TRBV9 to TRBJ2-7; 8 bases align to TRBD2. Germline CDR1 is SGDLS and CDR2 is YYNGEE. CDR3 length: 19 residues. V lost 0 bases to trimming and J lost 1 base; unmatched junction nucleotides: 15. CDR3 nucleotide sequence: TGTGCCAGCAGCGTAGGAGAACTGAGGAGCGGGGGACCTTCCTACGAGCAGTACTTC. This encodes CASSVGELRSGGPSYEQYF.

This chain uses TRBV6-5 with TRBJ1-2; D is uncertain. CDR3 length equals 15 residues. Trimming pared 0 bases from V and 4 bases from J, leaving 12 bases between. From germline, CDR1 is MNHEY and CDR2 SVGAGI. CDR3 nucleotides: TGTGCCAGCAGTTACTCGAACGGGATTTTCTATGGCTACACCTTC. Translating gives CASSYSNGIFYGYTF.

The CDR3 coding sequence is TGTGCCAGTAGTATAACTGAGAACACTGAAGCTTTCTTT. It is translated as CASSITENTEAFF. The chain joins TRBV19 to TRBJ1-1; D call uncertain. The CDR3 is 13 amino acids. Germline CDR1 reads LNHDA; CDR2 reads SQIVND (reference sequence). Trimming took 2 bases from V and 1 from J, leaving 5 bases between them.